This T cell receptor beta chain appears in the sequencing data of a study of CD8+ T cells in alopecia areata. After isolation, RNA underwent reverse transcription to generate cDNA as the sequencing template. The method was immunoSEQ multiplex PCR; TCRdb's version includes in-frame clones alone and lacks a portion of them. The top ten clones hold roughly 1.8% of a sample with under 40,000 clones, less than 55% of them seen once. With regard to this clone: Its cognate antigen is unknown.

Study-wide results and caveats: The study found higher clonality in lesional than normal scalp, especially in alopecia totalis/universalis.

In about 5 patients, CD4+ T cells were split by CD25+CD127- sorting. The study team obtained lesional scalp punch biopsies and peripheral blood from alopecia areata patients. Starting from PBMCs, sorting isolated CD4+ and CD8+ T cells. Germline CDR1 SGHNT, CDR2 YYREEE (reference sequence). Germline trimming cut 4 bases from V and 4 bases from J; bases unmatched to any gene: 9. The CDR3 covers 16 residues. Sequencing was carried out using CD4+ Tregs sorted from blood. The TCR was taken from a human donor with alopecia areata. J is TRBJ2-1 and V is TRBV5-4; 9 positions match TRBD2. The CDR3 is CASSRASGGLYNEQFF. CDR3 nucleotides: TGTGCCAGCAGCCGGGCCAGCGGGGGGCTATACAATGAGCAGTTCTTC.